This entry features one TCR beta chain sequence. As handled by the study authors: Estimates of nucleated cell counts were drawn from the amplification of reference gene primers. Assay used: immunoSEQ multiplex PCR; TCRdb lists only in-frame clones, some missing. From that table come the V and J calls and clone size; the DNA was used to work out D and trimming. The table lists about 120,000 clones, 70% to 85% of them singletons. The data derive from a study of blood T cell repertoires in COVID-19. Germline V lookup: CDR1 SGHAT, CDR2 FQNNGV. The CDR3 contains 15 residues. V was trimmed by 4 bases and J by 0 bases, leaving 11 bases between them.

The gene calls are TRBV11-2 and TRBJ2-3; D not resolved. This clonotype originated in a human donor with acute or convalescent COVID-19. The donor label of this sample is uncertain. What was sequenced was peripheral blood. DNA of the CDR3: TGTGCCAGCAGCTCCTCCGGTCGGAGCACAGATACGCAGTATTTT. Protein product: CASSSSGRSTDTQYF.